Listed below are T cell receptor beta chains from one sample, sequenced in a study of neoadjuvant anti-PD-1 for oral cavity cancer. Measured with immunoSEQ multiplex PCR; TCRdb has only the in-frame clones, and not every one. Of approximately 7,800 clones in the sample, approximately 70% were seen once. The sample consisted of PBMCs, taken after nivolumab (anti-PD-1) treatment. Receptors originate from a person between 40 and 85 years old with oral cavity squamous cell carcinoma. The CDR3 runs from the conserved cysteine through the conserved F or W. Each record gives: D gene, clone size, V gene, J gene, CDR3 DNA, CDR3 protein. The D gene is left open where the match is weak. The size of a clone is reported for some rows only, either as once, few or many, or as a class for expanded clones.

>NA|NA|TRBV19|TRBJ2-3
TGTGCCAGTAGTCAGGCAGACCCTCTATGGACAGATACGCAGTATTTT
CASSQADPLWTDTQYF
>TRBD1|NA|TRBV10-2|TRBJ1-5
TGCGCCAGCAGAGGACAGGGACGCAATCAGCCCCAGCATTTT
CASRGQGRNQPQHF
>TRBD2|NA|TRBV5-1|TRBJ2-5
TGCGCCAGCAGCTTCTTGGCGGGGGGGCAAGAGACCCAGTACTTC
CASSFLAGGQETQYF
>TRBD2|NA|TRBV19|TRBJ2-1
TGTGCCAGTAGTAAGGGACTAGCTTATATGTACAATGAGCAGTTCTTC
CASSKGLAYMYNEQFF
>TRBD1|few|TRBV7-2|TRBJ2-7
TGTGCCAGCAGCTTAGCGTTACAGGGGTACGAGCAGTACTTC
CASSLALQGYEQYF
>NA|NA|TRBV28|TRBJ1-2
TGTGCCAGCAGTTTATCGGGGGCAGGTTATGGCTACACCTTC
CASSLSGAGYGYTF
>NA|NA|TRBV7-2|TRBJ1-5
TGTGCCAGCAGCTTGACAACGGGGGTGGATCAGCCCCAGCATTTT
CASSLTTGVDQPQHF
>NA|NA|TRBV7-9|TRBJ2-7
TGTGCCAGCAGCTACTCCGGGACAGGACTAGGCGAGCAGTACTTC
CASSYSGTGLGEQYF
>NA|once|TRBV4-3|TRBJ2-2
TGCGCCAGCAGCCAAGAGGTCAGGGCCACCGGGGAGCTGTTTTTT
CASSQEVRATGELFF
>TRBD2|NA|TRBV15|TRBJ2-1
TGTGCCACCAGCAGAGAGACTAGCGTCGACAATGAGCAGTTCTTC
CATSRETSVDNEQFF
>TRBD2|NA|TRBV6-1|TRBJ2-7
TGTGCCAGCAAGCTCGAGCGGGGGTCCTACGAGCAGTACTTC
CASKLERGSYEQYF
>TRBD1|NA|TRBV27|TRBJ1-1
TGTGCCAGCAGTTTAGTTCAGGGGGGCACTGAAGCTTTCTTT
CASSLVQGGTEAFF
>NA|NA|TRBV5-8|TRBJ2-3
TGTGCCAGCAGCTTGGCCGCAGGGGTGACAGATACGCAGTATTTT
CASSLAAGVTDTQYF
>TRBD1|NA|TRBV18|TRBJ1-2
TGTGCCAGCTCACCAGAGGGACAGGGAACCGGTGGCTACACCTTC
CASSPEGQGTGGYTF
>NA|NA|TRBV6-5|TRBJ1-1
TGTGCCAGCAGTTCCGGGGGATCATGGACTGAAGCTTTCTTT
CASSSGGSWTEAFF
>NA|NA|TRBV27|TRBJ2-7
TGTGCCAGCAGTTTAAGGGGGGCGGCAGGGAACTACGAGCAGTACTTC
CASSLRGAAGNYEQYF
>NA|NA|TRBV7-2|TRBJ1-5
TGTGCCAGCAGCTTAGTGGACTATATCCAGCCCCAGCATTTT
CASSLVDYIQPQHF
>NA|few|TRBV2|TRBJ1-6
TGTGCCAGCAACACAGTTGGTAATTCACCCCTCCACTTT
CASNTVGNSPLHF
>NA|NA|TRBV4-3|TRBJ1-6
TGCGCCAGCAGCCAAGAAAACCTGAATAATTCACCCCTCCACTTT
CASSQENLNNSPLHF
>NA|NA|TRBV10-3|TRBJ2-7
TGTGCCATCAGGAGAGATTACGAGCAGTACTTC
CAIRRDYEQYF
>TRBD1|NA|TRBV7-7|TRBJ2-2
TGTGCCAGCAGCTCACAGGGGGCGAACACCGGGGAGCTGTTTTTT
CASSSQGANTGELFF
>NA|NA|TRBV21-1|TRBJ1-2
TGTGCCAGCAGCAAGGTCTTACATGAATCGGAGGGCTACACCTTC
CASSKVLHESEGYTF
>NA|NA|TRBV10-3|TRBJ2-7
TGTGCCATCAGTGAGCTTTTAGGTCAGCGAGCCTACGAGCAGTACTTC
CAISELLGQRAYEQYF
>TRBD1|NA|TRBV5-1|TRBJ1-2
TGCGCCAGCAGCTCCCTAGAGACAGGGAACTATGGCTACACCTTC
CASSSLETGNYGYTF
>TRBD1|NA|TRBV14|TRBJ1-2
TGTGCCAGCAGCCACAGGGGGGGCACCTATGGCTACACCTTC
CASSHRGGTYGYTF
>NA|NA|TRBV5-1|TRBJ1-2
TGCGCCAGCAGCTTGGTCTTGACGGAGGCCCGCTATGGCTACACCTTC
CASSLVLTEARYGYTF
>NA|once|TRBV5-1|TRBJ1-3
TGCGCCAGCAGCTTGGAGGGCCGCTCCCATGGAAACACCATATATTTT
CASSLEGRSHGNTIYF
>TRBD1|few|TRBV7-9|TRBJ2-7
TGTGCCAGCAGACCTCGGGACAGGTCCGGCGAGCAGTACTTC
CASRPRDRSGEQYF
>TRBD1|NA|TRBV11-2|TRBJ2-7
TGTGCCAGCAGCTTAACAGGGGCGAGCTCCTACGAGCAGTACTTC
CASSLTGASSYEQYF
>NA|NA|TRBV6-5|TRBJ1-3
TGTGCCAGCAGCCTACAGGGAGGGGGAAACACCATATATTTT
CASSLQGGGNTIYF
>NA|NA|TRBV6-1|TRBJ1-4
TGTGCCAGCACGCCTTACAGAACAACTAATGAAAAACTGTTTTTT
CASTPYRTTNEKLFF
>TRBD2|NA|TRBV27|TRBJ2-7
TGTGCCAGCAGGCAAAGCGGGGTTTCCCCCTACGAGCAGTACTTC
CASRQSGVSPYEQYF
>NA|few|TRBV30|TRBJ2-6
TGTGCCTGGAGTGTAGGTTTAGCTGGGGCCAACGTCCTGACTTTC
CAWSVGLAGANVLTF
>NA|NA|TRBV19|TRBJ1-4
TGTGCCAGTAGTAAGGGGCAGAATAATGAAAAACTGTTTTTT
CASSKGQNNEKLFF
>TRBD1|NA|TRBV6-6|TRBJ1-1
TGTGCCAGCAGTTTACGACAGGGGGCTATAATGACTGAAGCTTTCTTT
CASSLRQGAIMTEAFF
>NA|NA|TRBV4-3|TRBJ1-1
TGCGCCAGCAGCCAAGAACCCCACGCAATGAACACTGAAGCTTTCTTT
CASSQEPHAMNTEAFF
>NA|NA|TRBV15|TRBJ1-1
TGTGCCACCAGCAGAGGAGAGGGAGGCGGGACTGAAGCTTTCTTT
CATSRGEGGGTEAFF
>TRBD1|few|TRBV19|TRBJ1-2
TGTGCCAGTAGTATTCGTCCCCAGGGGGCTGGCCCTAACTATGGCTACACCTTC
CASSIRPQGAGPNYGYTF
>TRBD1|few|TRBV4-1|TRBJ2-3
TGCGCCAGCAGCCAGCTAGGGGGCTTAGGCGATACGCAGTATTTT
CASSQLGGLGDTQYF
>NA|few|TRBV7-8|TRBJ1-5
TGTGCCAGCAGCAGCAAGAATCAGCCCCAGCATTTT
CASSSKNQPQHF
>TRBD1|NA|TRBV7-8|TRBJ2-1
TGTGCCAGCAGCTTAGGGACAGGGGGCTCGAATGAGCAGTTCTTC
CASSLGTGGSNEQFF
>NA|NA|TRBV29-1|TRBJ1-2
TGCAGCGTTGATCCTCACGCCGGCCGCACGGGTGGCTACACCTTC
CSVDPHAGRTGGYTF
>TRBD1|once|TRBV18|TRBJ1-2
TGTGCCAGCTCGCCGGAGGGACAGGGCTATGGCTACACCTTC
CASSPEGQGYGYTF
>NA|NA|TRBV27|TRBJ2-2
TGTGCCAGCAGTTCACTTACCGTGGACACCGGGGAGCTGTTTTTT
CASSSLTVDTGELFF
>NA|few|TRBV19|TRBJ2-7
TGTGCCAGTAGTATGGGACATAACTCCTACGAGCAGTACTTC
CASSMGHNSYEQYF
>TRBD1|NA|TRBV11-3|TRBJ1-1
TGTGCCAGCAGCCAAAGGACAGGGCGGAACACTGAAGCTTTCTTT
CASSQRTGRNTEAFF
>NA|NA|TRBV7-2|TRBJ1-2
TGTGCCAGCAGCTTAGGACCTGCGGAGCAGTCTACGAGCTACACCTTC
CASSLGPAEQSTSYTF
>TRBD1|NA|TRBV6-6|TRBJ1-6
TGTGCCAGCAGCCGGGACAGGGGGAGTTCACCCCTCCACTTT
CASSRDRGSSPLHF